These T cell receptor beta chains were read from a single sample in a study of T-cell reconstitution after alpha-beta-depleted transplantation in children. TCRdb independently ran MiXCR on the PCR reads; one entry per CDR3 protein. The data show over 400,000 distinct CDR3 sequences, under 15% seen once. Specimen: PBMCs from the stem cell graft donor, collected from the stem cell graft. These receptor sequences come from a human donor who donated a stem cell graft to a child with combined immunodeficiency. The CDR3 runs from the conserved cysteine through the conserved F or W. Fields, in order: J gene, D gene, clone size, V gene, CDR3 protein, CDR3 DNA. A D gene is named only where the DNA matches it firmly. Not all rows give a size; the values are once, few, many and, for expanded clones, a class.

TRBJ2-7 | TRBD2 | few | TRBV18 | CASSTGVAGGSYEQYF | TGTGCCAGCTCAACAGGGGTAGCGGGGGGCTCCTACGAGCAGTACTTC
TRBJ2-2 | TRBD1 | many | TRBV6-1 | CASTPGTGVNTGELFF | TGTGCCAGCACCCCCGGGACAGGGGTTAACACCGGGGAGCTGTTTTTT
TRBJ2-2 | NA | NA | TRBV12-3/TRBV12-4 | CASSPFRATNTGELFF | TGTGCCAGCAGCCCCTTTCGGGCCACGAACACCGGGGAGCTGTTTTTT
TRBJ2-2 | NA | NA | TRBV12-3/TRBV12-4 | CASSSRGATGELFF | TGTGCCAGCAGTTCGCGTGGAGCAACCGGGGAGCTGTTTTTT
TRBJ2-7 | TRBD1 | NA | TRBV6-2/TRBV6-3 | CASSYRGQGGLYEQYF | TGTGCCAGCAGTTACCGAGGACAGGGAGGTCTCTACGAGCAGTACTTC
TRBJ2-1 | NA | NA | TRBV7-8 | CASSLVEADSYNEQFF | TGTGCCAGCAGCTTAGTAGAGGCGGACAGCTACAATGAGCAGTTCTTC
TRBJ1-6 | NA | many | TRBV20-1 | CSAREGMMGSPLHF | TGCAGTGCTAGAGAGGGGATGATGGGTTCACCCCTCCACTTT
TRBJ1-3 | NA | many | TRBV6-5 | CASSPGTSTFSGNTIYF | TGTGCCAGCAGTCCCGGGACGTCGACCTTCTCTGGAAACACCATATATTTT
TRBJ1-2 | NA | NA | TRBV11-2 | CASSALNRPGGYTF | TGTGCCAGCAGCGCCCTGAACAGGCCTGGGGGCTACACCTTC
TRBJ2-3 | NA | NA | TRBV18 | CASSPLDGDTQYF | TGTGCCAGCTCACCACTAGACGGAGATACGCAGTATTTT
TRBJ2-7 | NA | NA | TRBV3-1 | CASSQGRWRYEQYF | TGTGCCAGCAGCCAAGGGCGATGGCGGTACGAGCAGTACTTC
TRBJ2-5 | NA | few | TRBV10-3 | CAIRGQETQYF | TGTGCCATCAGGGGCCAAGAGACCCAGTACTTC
TRBJ2-5 | NA | NA | TRBV11-2 | CASSLAPFGETQYF | TGTGCCAGCAGCTTAGCCCCCTTTGGGGAGACCCAGTACTTC
TRBJ2-1 | NA | many | TRBV25-1 | CASTSGLSYNEQFF | TGTGCCAGCACATCGGGGTTGTCTTACAATGAGCAGTTCTTC
TRBJ2-1 | NA | many | TRBV12-3/TRBV12-4 | CASSFRVEGNEQFF | TGTGCCAGCAGTTTCCGGGTTGAGGGGAATGAGCAGTTCTTC
TRBJ2-3 | NA | few | TRBV3-1 | CASSQSSENTQYF | TGTGCCAGCAGCCAAAGTTCGGAGAATACGCAGTATTTT
TRBJ2-2 | NA | NA | TRBV7-9 | CASRLGIDGPGELFF | TGTGCCAGCAGACTTGGGATTGACGGACCCGGGGAGCTGTTTTTT
TRBJ2-7 | NA | few | TRBV3-1 | CASSPDHYEQYF | TGTGCCAGCAGCCCGGACCATTACGAGCAGTACTTC
TRBJ2-2 | TRBD1 | NA | TRBV27 | CATTPGTGVGTGELFF | TGTGCCACCACACCCGGGACAGGGGTAGGAACCGGGGAGCTGTTTTTT
TRBJ1-1 | TRBD1 | few | TRBV6-2/TRBV6-3 | CASSYSGQASVGAFF | TGTGCCAGCAGTTACTCGGGACAGGCGTCAGTGGGAGCTTTCTTT
TRBJ2-1 | TRBD2 | many | TRBV5-1 | CASSRGLAGGQIYNEQFF | TGCGCCAGCAGCAGGGGACTAGCGGGGGGGCAAATTTACAATGAGCAGTTCTTC
TRBJ1-4 | NA | NA | TRBV7-7 | CASSLERHRESEKLFF | TGTGCTAGCAGCTTAGAGCGGCACAGGGAATCGGAAAAACTGTTTTTT